The clone carrying this T cell receptor (beta chain) was seen only a few times. This entry comes from a study of T-cell reconstitution after alpha-beta-depleted transplantation in children. TCRbeta library preparation incorporated unique molecular identifiers. MiXCR was run by TCRdb on the PCR reads, yielding one entry per CDR3 protein. Here the sample spans roughly 570,000 distinct CDR3 sequences, around 27% being singletons. This CDR3 has 14 residues. The germline V gene encodes CDR1 SGHRS and CDR2 YFSETQ. The V and J ends lost 2 bases and 2 bases respectively, with 11 bases between them. This rearrangement joins TRBV5-1 to TRBJ2-7, with D possibly matching TRBD1 (5 bases). This TCR came from a boy in the first two years of life with Wiskott-Aldrich syndrome, due to receive a stem cell transplant. Sample: PBMCs, taken before TCRalphabeta/CD19-depleted stem cell transplant. This chain's CDR3 is CASSFDSDAYEQYF. The CDR3 nucleotides are TGCGCCAGCAGCTTTGACAGCGATGCCTACGAGCAGTACTTC.